This T cell receptor (beta chain) appears in the sequencing data of a study of T cell responses to AZD1222 COVID-19 vaccine. Study-wide points: Clonal diversity may have been underestimated, and the donors were mostly white British, with more females than males. As reported, nearly half of all spike-specific TCRs target variant regions that are unmutated.

Second doses that came at about 4 or about 12 weeks were put together. With respect to this clone: Its antigen is unidentified.

This CDR3 spans 13 amino acids. The germline V gene encodes CDR1 SGHNT and CDR2 YENEEA. Germline trimming cut 3 bases from V and 9 bases from J; bases unmatched to any gene: 4. Clones were sequenced by immunoSEQ multiplex PCR, and TCRdb holds only the in-frame ones, with some missing. Among 150,000 to 200,000 clones listed, 90% were seen once. The source was peripheral blood, collected 28 days after the second AZD1222 dose. The chain employs TRBV11-3 and TRBJ2-2; TRBD1 matches at 7 bases. The sequence was obtained from an adult who received the AZD1222 COVID-19 vaccine. The chain's CDR3 is CASSFSTGRELFF. The CDR3 DNA follows: TGTGCCAGCAGCTTCTCGACAGGGCGGGAGCTGTTTTTT.